This is a list of T cell receptor beta chains from one sample in a study of blood T cell repertoires in COVID-19. Assay used: immunoSEQ multiplex PCR; TCRdb lists only in-frame clones, some missing. The sample gives 270,000 or so clones, around nine tenths of which show up once; over 2.5% is in the top ten. Material for sequencing was PBMCs or T cells enriched from blood (not recorded which). These receptors were collected from a woman between 18 and 29 years old who had recovered from COVID-19. The CDR3 runs from the conserved cysteine through the conserved F or W. The order of the fields is CDR3 protein, J gene, V gene.

cdr3_aa: CASSQDGPRSSGNTIYF
j_call: TRBJ1-3
v_call: TRBV3-1/TRBV3-2

cdr3_aa: CASNAAGGTGELFF
j_call: TRBJ2-2
v_call: TRBV6-5

cdr3_aa: CASSPRELGGELFF
j_call: TRBJ2-2
v_call: TRBV7-9

cdr3_aa: CASSSYTGELFF
j_call: TRBJ2-2
v_call: TRBV5-7

cdr3_aa: CATSDPVAASTDTQYF
j_call: TRBJ2-3
v_call: TRBV24-1

cdr3_aa: CASSTWEVLEQFF
j_call: TRBJ2-1
v_call: TRBV7-9

cdr3_aa: CSAMTGGNTEAFF
j_call: TRBJ1-1
v_call: TRBV29-1

cdr3_aa: CASSRDRTDYGYTF
j_call: TRBJ1-2
v_call: TRBV2

cdr3_aa: CASSGLGESDTQYF
j_call: TRBJ2-3
v_call: TRBV10-1

cdr3_aa: CASSQDLPFSGGARRETQYF
j_call: TRBJ2-5
v_call: TRBV3-1/TRBV3-2

cdr3_aa: CASSLAAGGSGRKETQYF
j_call: TRBJ2-5
v_call: TRBV11-3

cdr3_aa: CASSQVVETSAEQYF
j_call: TRBJ2-7
v_call: TRBV4-2

cdr3_aa: CASSPGQDFSYEQYF
j_call: TRBJ2-7
v_call: TRBV5-1

cdr3_aa: CASSNGTRVNRWELFF
j_call: TRBJ2-2
v_call: TRBV4-2

cdr3_aa: CASSVASRQGADQPQHF
j_call: TRBJ1-5
v_call: TRBV9

cdr3_aa: CASSYTGGLAFF
j_call: TRBJ1-1
v_call: TRBV11-1

cdr3_aa: CASSLVTGGNPEAFF
j_call: TRBJ1-1
v_call: TRBV28

cdr3_aa: CASSPDRGQGGNQPQHF
j_call: TRBJ1-5
v_call: TRBV18

cdr3_aa: CSASTGPIGTATQYF
j_call: TRBJ2-3
v_call: TRBV20-1

cdr3_aa: CASSVRTGGIETQYF
j_call: TRBJ2-5
v_call: TRBV6-2/TRBV6-3

cdr3_aa: CAWSVLYEQYF
j_call: TRBJ2-7
v_call: TRBV30

cdr3_aa: CASSSRGTANTEAFF
j_call: TRBJ1-1
v_call: TRBV5-4

cdr3_aa: CASSISAGGEKLFF
j_call: TRBJ1-4
v_call: TRBV19

cdr3_aa: CATSDGGTGWQTQYF
j_call: TRBJ2-5
v_call: TRBV24-1

cdr3_aa: CASSWDRVGTEAFF
j_call: TRBJ1-1
v_call: TRBV25-1

cdr3_aa: CASSLSSLAALYEQYF
j_call: TRBJ2-7
v_call: TRBV27

cdr3_aa: CASSQNRGGTNTGELFF
j_call: TRBJ2-2
v_call: TRBV18

cdr3_aa: CASSPDRGRTGYTF
j_call: TRBJ1-2
v_call: TRBV5-6

cdr3_aa: CASSLGLLSGANVLTF
j_call: TRBJ2-6
v_call: TRBV5-8

cdr3_aa: CASSGGTGNQETQYF
j_call: TRBJ2-5
v_call: TRBV9

cdr3_aa: CASSEWGGHDQPQHF
j_call: TRBJ1-5
v_call: TRBV2

cdr3_aa: CASTRLAGDTGELFF
j_call: TRBJ2-2
v_call: TRBV7-6

cdr3_aa: CASSHGTGGLISNQPQHF
j_call: TRBJ1-5
v_call: TRBV16

cdr3_aa: CASSAGVPNYGYTF
j_call: TRBJ1-2
v_call: TRBV27

cdr3_aa: CASSSPAGGLGTQYF
j_call: TRBJ2-3
v_call: TRBV7-8

cdr3_aa: CASSRGQGGVVLHSEAFF
j_call: TRBJ1-1
v_call: TRBV18

cdr3_aa: CATSQPGAHLYF
j_call: TRBJ2-3
v_call: TRBV24-1

cdr3_aa: CASSLGQGATEAFF
j_call: TRBJ1-1
v_call: TRBV5-1

cdr3_aa: CASRRGGIDTEAFF
j_call: TRBJ1-1
v_call: TRBV4-1

cdr3_aa: CASSSFGQEETQYF
j_call: TRBJ2-5
v_call: TRBV7-8

cdr3_aa: CASSLDWGGADTQYF
j_call: TRBJ2-3
v_call: TRBV11-2

cdr3_aa: CASSYSGGGETQYF
j_call: TRBJ2-5
v_call: TRBV6-5

cdr3_aa: CASRETGGAGMVGYTF
j_call: TRBJ1-2
v_call: TRBV2

cdr3_aa: CASSLSGTGANNEQFF
j_call: TRBJ2-1
v_call: TRBV27

cdr3_aa: CASNPNPSFRRETQYF
j_call: TRBJ2-5
v_call: TRBV27

cdr3_aa: CASSHGTGGREQYF
j_call: TRBJ2-7
v_call: TRBV3-1/TRBV3-2

cdr3_aa: CASSQEVRGSGNTIYF
j_call: TRBJ1-3
v_call: TRBV3-1/TRBV3-2

cdr3_aa: CAWSGLGWRQNNEKLFF
j_call: TRBJ1-4
v_call: TRBV30

cdr3_aa: CAWSLQTGGFFYEQYF
j_call: TRBJ2-7
v_call: TRBV30

cdr3_aa: CAISESRDQETQYF
j_call: TRBJ2-5
v_call: TRBV10-3

cdr3_aa: CASSLLRDGTYEQYF
j_call: TRBJ2-7
v_call: TRBV28

cdr3_aa: CASTRSGMTNNEQFF
j_call: TRBJ2-1
v_call: TRBV10-2

cdr3_aa: CASSPDGVYNEQFF
j_call: TRBJ2-1
v_call: TRBV5-5

cdr3_aa: CASTDGANTEAFF
j_call: TRBJ1-1
v_call: TRBV11-2

cdr3_aa: CASSIAQNYGYTF
j_call: TRBJ1-2
v_call: TRBV19